The clone carrying this TCR beta chain appeared a few times. Its antigen remains unknown. This sample was taken from a study of T cells after yellow fever vaccination. Across the study: Low-cell-number fractions were prepared with SMART-Seq v4 Ultra Low Input.

TCR cDNA, made by 5'RACE template switching, carried an added universal primer site and UMIs. TCRdb ran MiXCR on the 5' RACE reads and lists one entry per CDR3 protein. Found here are more than 300,000 distinct CDR3 sequences, around 7.3% of them singletons; the top ten hold about 18%. Germline V gives CDR1 SGDLS, CDR2 YYNGEE. The CDR3 has 14 amino acids. Trimming took 6 bases from V and 6 from J; bases not matched to a gene: 7. Study-level points and caveats: Contamination of FACS-sorted repertoires by abundant clonotypes from the bulk population could occur. Although most clonotypes did not, a small share appeared in both CD4 and CD8 compartments.

Specimen: PBMCs, collected approximately 40 days after the first yellow fever vaccination. The origin of this receptor is a man aged 18 to 29 who received the YFV17D yellow fever vaccine. The V and J genes are TRBV9 and TRBJ2-1; TRBD1 matches at 9 bases. The chain's CDR3 is CASTTGGATNEQFF. The DNA for the CDR3 is TGTGCCAGCACGACAGGGGGGGCTACCAATGAGCAGTTCTTC.